The rows below give T cell receptor beta chains drawn from one sample of a study of regulatory T cells in long-lasting Graves disease. TCRdb reprocessed the multiplex PCR reads via MiXCR and lists one record per CDR3 protein. The top ten hold around 18% of the sample, which has 680,000 or so distinct CDR3 sequences, roughly 15% seen once. These data also formed part of another study, on T cells in Graves' hyperthyroidism and ophthalmopathy.

The specimen comprised peripheral blood mononuclear cells (PBMCs), sampled at new diagnosis, from a patient treated with antithyroid drugs. The receptors stem from a woman in her 30s with Graves disease. CDR3s include the opening cysteine and the closing phenylalanine or tryptophan. The D gene is left open where the match is weak. Some rows mark clone size as missing; the rest say once, few, many or name a class of expanded clone.

V gene	clone size	J gene	D gene	CDR3 DNA	CDR3 protein
TRBV7-9	.	TRBJ2-7	.	TGTGCCAGCAGCGGCCCCGGGGGCGAGCAGTACTTC	CASSGPGGEQYF
TRBV5-1	.	TRBJ1-1	TRBD1	TGCGCCAGCAGCTTGGGAGGGGGCGTCGCTGAAGCTTTCTTT	CASSLGGGVAEAFF
TRBV29-1	many	TRBJ2-1	.	TGCAGCGTTGAGCGGGTCGCGTTGGTTCGGAATGAGCAGTTCTTC	CSVERVALVRNEQFF
TRBV7-9	many	TRBJ1-4	TRBD1	TGTGCCAGCAGCCTAGCGACCGGGACAGATAATGAAAAACTGTTTTTT	CASSLATGTDNEKLFF
TRBV5-1	.	TRBJ2-1	.	TGCGCCAGCAGCTCGGTGAAGGGCGGGAAAGTTGGCGATGAGCAGTTCTTC	CASSSVKGGKVGDEQFF
TRBV28	.	TRBJ2-7	.	TGTGCCAACTCACTCAGGGGTCCCTTCTCCTACGAGCAGTACTTC	CANSLRGPFSYEQYF
TRBV6-1	.	TRBJ1-1	.	TGTGCCAGCAATGAGGGGGGATCTTCCACTGAAGCTTTCTTT	CASNEGGSSTEAFF
TRBV20-1	few	TRBJ2-1	.	TGCAGTGCTAGAGGGGTAGCGGCTGGCTACAATGAGCAGTTCTTC	CSARGVAAGYNEQFF
TRBV20-1	few	TRBJ2-1	TRBD2	TGCAGTGCATGGACTAGCGGGGGGTACAATGAGCAGTTCTTC	CSAWTSGGYNEQFF
TRBV10-3	.	TRBJ2-7	TRBD1	TGTGCCATCAGTGACACGAGCGGGACAGGGGCCTACGAGCAGTACTTC	CAISDTSGTGAYEQYF
TRBV7-9	many	TRBJ1-1	TRBD1	TGTGCCAGCAGCTTAGCGTCTACCAGGGGGCTTCCTGAAGCTTTCTTT	CASSLASTRGLPEAFF
TRBV7-2	many	TRBJ1-2	.	TGTGCCACTGAGCAGAATGGCTACACCTTC	CATEQNGYTF
TRBV6-2/TRBV6-3	many	TRBJ2-7	TRBD2	TGTGCCAGCAGTGAGACACTAGCGGGAAGTCGCGAGCAGTACTTC	CASSETLAGSREQYF
TRBV5-1	many	TRBJ2-7	.	TGCGCCAGCAGCTTGGACTGGGCCTACGAGCAGTACTTC	CASSLDWAYEQYF
TRBV4-1	.	TRBJ2-5	TRBD2	TGCGCCAGCAGCCAGGGACTAGCGGGGCCAATGGAGACCCAGTACTTC	CASSQGLAGPMETQYF
TRBV19	.	TRBJ1-1	.	TGTGCCAGTACCCAAACCGGGACGGCATACACTGAAGCTTTCTTT	CASTQTGTAYTEAFF
TRBV6-1	many	TRBJ2-7	.	TGTGCCAGCAGCAAGTCACAGGGTAGATCCGAGCAGTACTTC	CASSKSQGRSEQYF
TRBV20-1	many	TRBJ2-7	.	TGCAGTGCTAGAGCTTACGAGCAGTACTTC	CSARAYEQYF
TRBV2	.	TRBJ2-7	TRBD2	TGTGCCAGCAGCGCTAGCGGGGGCTACGAGCAGTACTTC	CASSASGGYEQYF
TRBV27	few	TRBJ2-7	.	TGTGCCAGCAGTTTATGGACGACCCCCTGGGAGCAGTACTTC	CASSLWTTPWEQYF
TRBV14	few	TRBJ1-5	.	TGTGCCAGCAGCCCGGCTGGACAGACGAATCAGCCCCAGCATTTT	CASSPAGQTNQPQHF
TRBV20-1	medium-sized	TRBJ1-5	.	TGCAGTGCTAGAGGTGGGGGGGGGGCCTTTAGCAATCAGCCCCAGCATTTT	CSARGGGGAFSNQPQHF
TRBV20-1	few	TRBJ2-7	.	TGCAGTGCTAGAGACGGAGGGCTCGAGCAGTACTTC	CSARDGGLEQYF
TRBV30	few	TRBJ2-1	TRBD1	TGTGCCGTTACTCCAGGACAGGGCAGATTCGGGGTATCCTACAATGAGCAGTTCTTC	CAVTPGQGRFGVSYNEQFF
TRBV5-1	few	TRBJ2-5	TRBD2	TGCGCCAGCACCCCACAGCGGGGGCTAGAGACCCAGTACTTC	CASTPQRGLETQYF
TRBV6-1	few	TRBJ2-4	TRBD2	TGTGCCAGCATCGGGGGGGGTTCGTCAAACATTCAGTACTTC	CASIGGGSSNIQYF
TRBV12-3/TRBV12-4	many	TRBJ2-1	TRBD2	TGTGCCAGCAGTGCCGCGGCGGGGACTAGCGGCTACAATGAGCAGTTCTTC	CASSAAAGTSGYNEQFF
TRBV15	.	TRBJ1-2	.	TGTGCCACCAGCAGAGATAGGGCCCCGCCAGCGTGGGGCTACACCTTC	CATSRDRAPPAWGYTF
TRBV11-2	many	TRBJ2-3	.	TGTGCCAGCAGCTTAGATCATGGCGGAAACACAGATACGCAGTATTTT	CASSLDHGGNTDTQYF
TRBV6-5	many	TRBJ1-2	.	TGTGCCAGCAGTTCGAGGGTTGGCTACACCTTC	CASSSRVGYTF
TRBV7-9	.	TRBJ2-1	.	TGTGCCAGCAACTATGGCCGGCCGTTGTCCTACAATGAGCAGTTCTTC	CASNYGRPLSYNEQFF
TRBV5-1	.	TRBJ1-4	.	TGCGCCAGCAGCTTTTTTTCAGGAGGATCACTGTTTTTT	CASSFFSGGSLFF
TRBV7-2	.	TRBJ1-5	TRBD1	TGTGCCAGCAGCTACGGACAGGGTGTCAATCAGCCCCAGCATTTT	CASSYGQGVNQPQHF
TRBV28	many	TRBJ2-7	.	TGTGCCAGCAGATCCGACAACTCGGCATCCTACGAGCAGTACTTC	CASRSDNSASYEQYF